What follows is one T cell receptor (beta chain) and its context. Generated by immunoSEQ multiplex PCR, the TCRdb table keeps only in-frame clones and is missing some. This sample has around 120,000 clones, with around 90% found just once. The data stem from a study of T cell responses to AZD1222 COVID-19 vaccine. V dropped 0 bases and J dropped 6 bases, with 15 bases sitting between them. The CDR3 runs 15 residues. CDR1 and CDR2 from the germline V gene are LGHDT and YNNKEL (reference sequence). The chain carries TRBV3-1 (or the pseudogene TRBV3-2) and TRBJ2-7; D uncertain. This receptor was identified in an adult who received the AZD1222 COVID-19 vaccine. The sequenced sample was peripheral blood, obtained 28 days after the second AZD1222 dose. The DNA for the CDR3 is TGTGCCAGCAGCCAAGATGATTTGGGGTTCCGCGAGCAGTACTTC. It specifies CASSQDDLGFREQYF.